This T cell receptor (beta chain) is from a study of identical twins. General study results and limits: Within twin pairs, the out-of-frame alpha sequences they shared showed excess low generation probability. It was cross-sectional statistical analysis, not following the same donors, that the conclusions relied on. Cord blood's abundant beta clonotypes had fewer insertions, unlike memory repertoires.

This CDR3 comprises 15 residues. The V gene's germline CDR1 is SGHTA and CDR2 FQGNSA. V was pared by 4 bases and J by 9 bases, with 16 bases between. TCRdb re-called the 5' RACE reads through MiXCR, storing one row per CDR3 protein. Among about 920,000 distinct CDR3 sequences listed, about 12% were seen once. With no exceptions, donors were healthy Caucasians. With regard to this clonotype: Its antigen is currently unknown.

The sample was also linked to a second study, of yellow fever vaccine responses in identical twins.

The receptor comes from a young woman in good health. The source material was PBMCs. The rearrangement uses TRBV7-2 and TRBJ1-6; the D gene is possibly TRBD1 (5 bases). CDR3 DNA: TGTGCCAGCAGCTGGGGGGTGGGAGGGAGTTCACCCCTCCACTTT. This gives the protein CASSWGVGGSSPLHF.